The 9 T cell receptor beta chains given below trace back to one sample, sequenced in a study of monozygotic twins with inflammatory bowel disease. TCRdb reprocessed the 5' RACE reads and keeps a single row for each CDR3 protein, giving no DNA. This listing includes around 450,000 distinct CDR3 sequences. The specimen sequenced was blood. These receptors all stem from a human donor with ulcerative colitis or Crohn's disease, or a healthy co-twin of an affected twin (not recorded which).

The chain employs TRBV10-3 and TRBJ2-5; with no DNA, the TCRdb D assignment of TRBD1 cannot be verified. Germline V gene lookup returns CDR1 ENHRY and CDR2 SYGVKD. CDR3 length equals 14 residues. The CDR3 is CAISAGATQETQYF.

The chain has TRBV20-1 and TRBJ2-5; checking the TCRdb D call of TRBD1 is not possible without DNA. Germline V gene data show CDR1 as DFQATT and CDR2 as SNEGSKA (reference sequence). The CDR3 length is 15 residues. The CDR3 here is CSARLYDRGGETQYF.

The CDR3 sequence is CASGLTVAGGPGEQFF. This rearrangement joins TRBV12-5 to TRBJ2-1; the D call from TCRdb, TRBD2, cannot be confirmed without DNA. Germline values: CDR1 LGHNT, CDR2 FRNRAP. The CDR3 extends over 16 amino acids.

This chain links TRBV25-1 with TRBJ2-1; TCRdb's D gene call, TRBD2, goes unchecked for lack of DNA. The germline CDR1 and CDR2 sequences are MGHDK and SYGVNS. The CDR3 spans 13 residues. CDR3 sequence: CASSASLVTEQFF. The full variable domain, rest sourced from reference TRBV25-1 and TRBJ2-1, is EADIYQTPRYLVIGTGKKITLECSQTMGHDKMYWYQQDPGMELHLIHYSYGVNSTEKGDLSSESTVSRIRTEHFPLTLESARPSHTSQYLCASSASLVTEQFFGPGTRLTVL.

The chain is built from TRBV4-2 and TRBJ2-2. The CDR3 extends over 16 amino acids. The germline CDR1 and CDR2 sequences are LGHNA and YNFKEQ. CDR3 sequence: CASSQDRVAKAGELFF.

This chain links TRBV25-1 with TRBJ1-2. Germline CDR1 MGHDK, CDR2 SYGVNS. The CDR3 extends over 12 amino acids. CDR3 sequence: CASRDRNYGYTF.

The rearrangement joins TRBV5-1 to TRBJ1-1. The CDR3 has 19 residues. Germline values: CDR1 SGHRS, CDR2 YFSETQ. CDR3 sequence reads: CASSLGSRNRRWLDTEAFF.

The chain uses TRBV14 and TRBJ2-2; TCRdb proposes TRBD1, but this gene call is untestable without DNA. The germline gives CDR1 SGHDN, CDR2 FVKESK. CDR3 length equals 13 residues. CDR3 in amino acids: CASSQPPVAELFF.

The chain joins TRBV30 to TRBJ1-1; TCRdb lists TRBD1, though no DNA is available to test this call. Germline values: CDR1 GTSNPN, CDR2 SVGIG (reference sequence). The CDR3 loop spans 11 amino acids. CDR3 sequence reads: CAWRVPPVSFF.